This T cell receptor (beta chain) was sequenced for a study of blood T cell repertoires in COVID-19. Profiled with immunoSEQ multiplex PCR; TCRdb holds only in-frame clones, not every one. The sample lists fewer than 200,000 clones; almost 85% were seen once. Germline lookup yields CDR1 SGHRS and CDR2 YFSETQ. V shed 4 bases and J shed 6 bases, with 15 bases lying between them. This CDR3 spans 14 amino acids. This clonotype was obtained from an elderly woman with acute or convalescent COVID-19. The sample taken for sequencing was peripheral blood. The rearrangement uses TRBV5-1 and TRBJ2-3; D might be TRBD2 (5 bases). The CDR3 here is CASSTHTRSDTQYF. The CDR3 bases are TGCGCCAGCAGCACCCACACTAGGTCGGATACGCAGTATTTT.